The table lists the clone carrying this T cell receptor (beta chain) with many counts. Its antigen is not identified. Each diagnosis was grounded in clinical symptoms, serum thyroxine and TRAb, thyroid ultrasound, and orbital computed tomography. The V gene lost 5 bases and the J gene lost 10 bases, with 17 bases spanning the gap. The CDR3 extends over 13 amino acids. Looked up from germline, CDR1 is SGHVS and CDR2 is FQNEAQ. RNA transcripts provided the source from which TCR beta CDR3 regions were amplified. First-round RT-PCR targeting the TCR CDR3 was performed with the HTBI primer set. From the multiplex PCR reads, TCRdb called clonotypes with MiXCR, one entry per CDR3 protein. This table holds hundreds of thousands of distinct CDR3 sequences, about 15% found once. This record belongs to a study of T cells in Graves' hyperthyroidism and ophthalmopathy. General study results and limits: The majority of expanded thyroid clonotypes above 0.001 also appeared in blood.

V usage is TRBV7-8 and J usage is TRBJ1-1; D gene ambiguous. Input material: blood. This receptor was taken from a man younger than 35 with Graves' ophthalmopathy. The CDR3 loop is CASSRLGGWGAFF. CDR3 coding DNA: TGTGCCAGCAGCCGCCTGGGCGGGTGGGGAGCTTTCTTT.